This T cell receptor (beta chain) was retrieved from a study of cytomegalovirus exposure and HLA in healthy donors. V was trimmed by 4 bases and J by 9 bases, leaving 7 bases between them. In germline, CDR1 is MNHEY, CDR2 SVGAGI. The CDR3 runs 12 residues. 13 Jbeta primers and 60 Vbeta primers were used for the PCR. Profiling relied on immunoSEQ multiplex PCR, and the TCRdb table lists in-frame clones only, not all of them. The sample contains approximately 150,000 clones, 75% of which appear only once. This clone was found a few times. This sequence was found in a male donor in good health and CMV-seronegative. The V and J genes are TRBV6-5 and TRBJ1-6, with D unclear. Sequencing was performed on PBMCs. In DNA form, the CDR3 reads TGTGCCAGCAGTTGGGAGCGTTCACCCCTCCACTTT. Encoded protein: CASSWERSPLHF.